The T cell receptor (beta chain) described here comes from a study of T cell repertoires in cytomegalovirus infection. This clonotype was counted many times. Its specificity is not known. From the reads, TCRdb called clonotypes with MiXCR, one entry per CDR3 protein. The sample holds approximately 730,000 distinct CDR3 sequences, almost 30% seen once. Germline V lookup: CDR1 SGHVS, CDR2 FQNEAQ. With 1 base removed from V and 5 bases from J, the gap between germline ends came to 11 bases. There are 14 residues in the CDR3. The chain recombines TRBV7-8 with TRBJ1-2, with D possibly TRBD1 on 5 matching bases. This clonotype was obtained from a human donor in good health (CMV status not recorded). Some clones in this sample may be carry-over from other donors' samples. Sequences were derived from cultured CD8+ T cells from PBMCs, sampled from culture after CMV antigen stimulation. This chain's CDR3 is CASSLGRELYGYTF. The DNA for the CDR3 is TGTGCCAGCAGCTTAGGCAGGGAGTTATATGGCTACACCTTC. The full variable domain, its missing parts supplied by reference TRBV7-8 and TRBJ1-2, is GAGVSQSPRYKVAKRGQDVALRCDPISGHVSLFWYQQALGQGPEFLTYFQNEAQLDKSGLPSDRFFAERPEGSVSTLKIQRTQQEDSAVYLCASSLGRELYGYTFGSGTRLTVV.